This T cell receptor beta chain was recorded in a study of human T cells and chemical hapten exposure. At the level of the study: Patch tests put 0.01% DPC on the upper back, read at 6 days.

TCRdb re-called the RACE reads with MiXCR, one entry per CDR3 protein. The table has about 120,000 distinct CDR3 sequences, about 11% seen once. Regarding time point: patch test 3, about 24 weeks after DPC sensitization. Treatment described: therapeutic diphenylcyclopropenone sensitization with weekly scalp DPC. This clonotype has just a few counts. Its matching antigen is unknown. General observations from the study: Alopecia was present in the donors, so their immune response may differ from healthy people's. PT1 expanded TCR counts and patch test score were linked, and their correlation was positive.

V lost 3 bases, J lost 2 bases, and 14 bases lay in between. Germline CDR1 reads SGHAT; CDR2 reads FQNNGV. The CDR3 is made up of 16 amino acids. The sample here was whole blood, taken in connection with sensitization to the hapten diphenylcyclopropenone (DPC). The clonotype originates from a woman in her forties or fifties with alopecia areata. Some clones in this sample may be carry-over from other donors' samples. This chain uses TRBV11-2 with TRBJ2-4; either TRBD1 or TRBD2 may supply D (5 bases each). The DNA of the CDR3 is TGTGCCAGCAGCTTGGTTGCGAGGGGCCCCAAAAACATTCAGTACTTC. Protein sequence: CASSLVARGPKNIQYF.